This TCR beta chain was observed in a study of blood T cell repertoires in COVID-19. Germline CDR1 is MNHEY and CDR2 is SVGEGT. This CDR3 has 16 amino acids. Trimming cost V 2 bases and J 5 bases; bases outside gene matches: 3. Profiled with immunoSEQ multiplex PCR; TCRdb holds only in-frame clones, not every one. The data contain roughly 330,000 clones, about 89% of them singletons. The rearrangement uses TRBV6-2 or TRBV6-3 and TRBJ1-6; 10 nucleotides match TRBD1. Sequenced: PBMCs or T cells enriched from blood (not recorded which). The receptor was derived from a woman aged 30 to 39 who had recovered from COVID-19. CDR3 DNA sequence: TGTGCCAGCAGTTACCCCGGGACAGGGGATAATTCACCCCTCCACTTT. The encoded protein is CASSYPGTGDNSPLHF.